A single sample is the source of the 10 T cell receptor beta chains below, sequenced in a study of blood T cell repertoires in COVID-19. The method was immunoSEQ multiplex PCR; TCRdb's version includes in-frame clones alone and lacks a portion of them. The sample has around 43,000 clones, around 90% seen once. Sequencing was done on a sample of peripheral blood. Receptors were obtained from a woman in her 70s with acute or convalescent COVID-19.

The rearrangement links TRBV28 to TRBJ2-2; weak D call: TRBD2 (7 bases). V lost 9 bases and J 3 bases, leaving 14 bases between the germline ends. CDR3 length: 14 amino acids. CDR1 and CDR2 from the germline V gene are MDHEN and SYDVKM. CDR3 residues: CASIKGGYTGELFF. CDR3 bases: TGTGCCAGTATTAAGGGGGGGTACACCGGGGAGCTGTTTTTT.

V and J are TRBV10-3 and TRBJ1-6; TRBD1 agrees at 7 bases. This CDR3 has 16 amino acids. The V gene's germline CDR1 is ENHRY and CDR2 SYGVKD. The V and J ends lost 2 bases and 3 bases, in that order; junction bases with no gene match: 4. The CDR3 sequence is CAISEGTVHYNSPLHF. The DNA for the CDR3 is TGTGCCATCAGTGAGGGGACAGTACACTATAATTCACCCCTCCACTTT.

The rearrangement uses TRBV7-6 and TRBJ2-2; 12 nucleotides line up with TRBD2. Germline V gene data show CDR1 as SGHVS and CDR2 as FNYEAQ. This CDR3 has 17 residues. Germline trimming cut 5 bases from V and 6 bases from J; bases unmatched to any gene: 10. CDR3 amino acids: CASSPRLAGDTAGELFF. The CDR3 DNA sequence: TGTGCCAGCAGCCCCCGACTAGCGGGAGATACAGCCGGGGAGCTGTTTTTT.

This chain uses TRBV30 with TRBJ2-1; D perhaps matches TRBD1 (6 bases). The V end lost 5 bases, the J end lost 7 bases, and 12 bases lay between the germline ends. Germline CDR1 reads GTSNPN; CDR2 reads SVGIG (reference sequence). The CDR3 totals 12 residues. The CDR3 sequence is CAWGGQTNEQFF. In nucleotides, the CDR3 is TGTGCCTGGGGAGGACAGACTAATGAGCAGTTCTTC.

The CDR3 protein is CASTGGYNEQFF. In DNA form, the CDR3 reads TGCGCCAGCACCGGCGGATACAATGAGCAGTTCTTC. The chain is built from TRBV10-2 and TRBJ2-1; the D is unclear. The V and J ends lost 7 bases and 4 bases respectively, with 8 bases between them. This CDR3 comprises 12 residues. The germline CDR1 and CDR2 sequences are WSHSY and SAAADI.

The chain carries TRBV7-6 and TRBJ2-2; possible D gene TRBD1, 6 bases. V was clipped by 1 base and J by 0 bases, with 12 bases between them. CDR1 is SGHVS, CDR2 FNYEAQ, per germline. CDR3 length: 17 residues. CDR3 amino acids: CASSLGEGVTNTGELFF. The CDR3 nucleotides read TGTGCCAGCAGCTTAGGAGAGGGGGTGACGAACACCGGGGAGCTGTTTTTT.

The chain employs TRBV27 and TRBJ1-1; possibly TRBD1 for D (6 bases). The CDR3 runs 14 residues. Germline assignment: CDR1 MNHEY and CDR2 SMNVEV (reference sequence). The V gene lost 6 bases and the J gene lost 5 bases, with 16 bases spanning the gap. The CDR3 sequence is CASSPTGPLTEAFF. The CDR3 DNA sequence: TGTGCCAGCAGCCCGACAGGACCGTTGACTGAAGCTTTCTTT.

V is TRBV2 and J is TRBJ2-2; no clear D gene. CDR3 length equals 12 residues. Per the germline V gene, CDR1 is SNHLY and CDR2 is FYNNEI. V was pared by 7 bases and J by 1 base, with 4 bases between. The CDR3 DNA is TGTGCCAGCATCTGGAACACCGGGGAGCTGTTTTTT. Residues: CASIWNTGELFF.

The gene calls are TRBV7-9 and TRBJ2-3; a weak D match, TRBD1 (6 bases). Germline lookup yields CDR1 SEHNR and CDR2 FQNEAQ (reference sequence). Between the trimmed V and J ends, which lost 7 bases and 3 bases, there was a span of 14 bases. The CDR3 is 14 residues long. Here the CDR3 reads CASNRVLGTDTQYF. As DNA, the CDR3 is TGTGCCAGCAACAGGGTGTTGGGGACAGATACGCAGTATTTT.

DNA for the CDR3: TGTGCCAGCAGCTTAGTTGGGACAGGGTTTTGGTACACTGAAGCTTTCTTT. It is translated as CASSLVGTGFWYTEAFF. J is TRBJ1-1 and V is TRBV7-8; TRBD1 agrees at 9 bases. The V and J ends lost 1 base and 3 bases, in that order; junction bases with no gene match: 9. The CDR3 covers 17 residues. Germline V gene lookup returns CDR1 SGHVS and CDR2 FQNEAQ.